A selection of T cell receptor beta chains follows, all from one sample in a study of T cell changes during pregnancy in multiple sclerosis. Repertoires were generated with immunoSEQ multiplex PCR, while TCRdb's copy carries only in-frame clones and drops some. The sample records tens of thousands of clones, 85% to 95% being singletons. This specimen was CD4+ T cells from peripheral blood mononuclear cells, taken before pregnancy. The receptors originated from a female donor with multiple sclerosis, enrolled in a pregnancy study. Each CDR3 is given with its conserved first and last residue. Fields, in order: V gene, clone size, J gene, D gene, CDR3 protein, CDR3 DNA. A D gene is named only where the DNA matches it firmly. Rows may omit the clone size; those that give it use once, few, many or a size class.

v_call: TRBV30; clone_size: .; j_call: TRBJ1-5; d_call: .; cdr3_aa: CAWSVRGAPGNQPQHF; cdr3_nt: TGTGCCTGGAGTGTACGGGGGGCCCCGGGCAATCAGCCCCAGCATTTT
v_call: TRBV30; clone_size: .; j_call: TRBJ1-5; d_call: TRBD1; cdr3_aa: CAHEIGDRNSNQPQHF; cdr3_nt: TGTGCACACGAGATAGGGGACAGAAATAGCAATCAGCCCCAGCATTTT
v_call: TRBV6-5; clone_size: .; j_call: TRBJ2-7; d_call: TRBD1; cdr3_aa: CASSKTTGGYEQYF; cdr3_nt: TGTGCCAGCAGTAAAACGACAGGGGGCTACGAGCAGTACTTC
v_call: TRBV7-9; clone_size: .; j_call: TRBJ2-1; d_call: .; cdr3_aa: CASSLSLRGNEQFF; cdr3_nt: TGTGCCAGCAGCTTAAGCTTGCGGGGCAATGAGCAGTTCTTC
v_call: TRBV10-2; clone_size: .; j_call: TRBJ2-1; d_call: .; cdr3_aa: CASTTGDNEQFF; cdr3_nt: TGCGCCAGCACCACCGGGGACAATGAGCAGTTCTTC
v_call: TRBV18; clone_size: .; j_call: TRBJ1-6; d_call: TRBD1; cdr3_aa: CASSTSIGQGRSPLHF; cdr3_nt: TGTGCCAGCTCGACTTCAATCGGACAGGGACGTTCACCCCTCCACTTT
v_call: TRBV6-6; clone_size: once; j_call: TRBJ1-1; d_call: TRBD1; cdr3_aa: CASSPRGQGAEAFF; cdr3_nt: TGTGCCAGCAGTCCTCGAGGACAGGGGGCTGAAGCTTTCTTT
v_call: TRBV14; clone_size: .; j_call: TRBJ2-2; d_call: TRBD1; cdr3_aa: CASSQPGTGATGELFF; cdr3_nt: TGTGCCAGCAGCCAACCCGGGACAGGGGCCACCGGGGAGCTGTTTTTT
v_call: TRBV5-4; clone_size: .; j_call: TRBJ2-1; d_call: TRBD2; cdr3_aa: CASSISGTQYNEQFF; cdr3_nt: TGTGCCAGCAGCATTAGCGGGACCCAATACAATGAGCAGTTCTTC
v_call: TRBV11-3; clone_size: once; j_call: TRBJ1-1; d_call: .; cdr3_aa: CASSLDNRGAEAFF; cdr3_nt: TGTGCCAGCAGCTTAGATAATCGGGGTGCTGAAGCTTTCTTT
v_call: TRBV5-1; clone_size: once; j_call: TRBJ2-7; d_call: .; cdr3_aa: CASSPSDSSEQYF; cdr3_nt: TGCGCCAGCAGCCCCTCGGACAGCAGCGAGCAGTACTTC
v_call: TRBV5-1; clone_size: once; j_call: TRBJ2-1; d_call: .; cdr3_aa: CASSLGKTGAAGHSYNEQFF; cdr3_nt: TGCGCCAGCAGCTTGGGAAAAACCGGAGCAGCGGGCCATTCCTACAATGAGCAGTTCTTC
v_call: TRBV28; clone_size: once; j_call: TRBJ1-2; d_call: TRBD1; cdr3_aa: CASIQTGTNYGYTF; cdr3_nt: TGTGCCAGCATCCAGACAGGGACTAACTATGGCTACACCTTC
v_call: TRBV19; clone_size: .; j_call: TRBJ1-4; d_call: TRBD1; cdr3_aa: CASSTGQLINEKLFF; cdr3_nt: TGTGCCAGTAGCACGGGACAGTTGATTAATGAAAAACTGTTTTTT
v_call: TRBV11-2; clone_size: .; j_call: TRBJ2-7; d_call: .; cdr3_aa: CASSFPLSYEQYF; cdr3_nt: TGTGCCAGCAGCTTCCCCCTTAGCTACGAGCAGTACTTC
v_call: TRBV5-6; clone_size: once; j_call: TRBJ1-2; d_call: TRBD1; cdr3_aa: CASSLGTGGSYGYTF; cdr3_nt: TGTGCCAGCAGCCTCGGGACAGGGGGTTCGTATGGCTACACCTTC
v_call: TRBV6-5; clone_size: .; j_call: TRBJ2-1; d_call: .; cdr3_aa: CASRYLQGNEQFF; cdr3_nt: TGTGCCAGCAGATACCTTCAGGGTAATGAGCAGTTCTTC
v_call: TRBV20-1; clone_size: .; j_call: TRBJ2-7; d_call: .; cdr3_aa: CSAKFIYEQYF; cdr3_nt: TGCAGTGCTAAATTCATTTACGAGCAGTACTTC
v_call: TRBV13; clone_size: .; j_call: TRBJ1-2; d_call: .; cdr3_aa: CASSLRAGRGYGYTF; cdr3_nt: TGTGCCAGCAGCTTAAGGGCAGGGAGGGGCTATGGCTACACCTTC
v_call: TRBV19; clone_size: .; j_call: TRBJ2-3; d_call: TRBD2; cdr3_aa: CASSIQSLAVGGTQYF; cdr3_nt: TGTGCCAGTAGTATTCAGTCACTAGCGGTAGGAGGGACGCAGTATTTT
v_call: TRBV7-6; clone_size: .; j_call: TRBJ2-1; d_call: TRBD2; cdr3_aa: CASSLAGGGREQFF; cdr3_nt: TGTGCCAGCAGCTTAGCCGGGGGGGGGCGCGAGCAGTTCTTC
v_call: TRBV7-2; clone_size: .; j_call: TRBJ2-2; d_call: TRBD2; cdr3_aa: CASSQGTSGRLTGELFF; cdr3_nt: TGTGCCAGCAGCCAAGGGACTAGCGGGAGATTGACCGGGGAGCTGTTTTTT
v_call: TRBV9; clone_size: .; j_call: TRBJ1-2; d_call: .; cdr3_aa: CASSVDRDHYGYTF; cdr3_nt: TGTGCCAGCAGCGTAGACAGGGATCACTATGGCTACACCTTC
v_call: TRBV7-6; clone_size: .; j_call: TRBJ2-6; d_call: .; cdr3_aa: CASSSGPGIGANVLTF; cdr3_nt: TGTGCCAGCAGCAGTGGCCCGGGGATTGGGGCCAACGTCCTGACTTTC
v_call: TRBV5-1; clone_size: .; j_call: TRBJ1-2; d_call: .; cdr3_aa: CASSHSSGSYGYTF; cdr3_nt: TGCGCCAGCAGCCACTCCTCAGGGTCCTATGGCTACACCTTC
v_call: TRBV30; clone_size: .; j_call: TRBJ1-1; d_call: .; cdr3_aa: CAWSVPDRNTEAFF; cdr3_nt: TGTGCCTGGAGTGTACCCGACAGGAACACTGAAGCTTTCTTT
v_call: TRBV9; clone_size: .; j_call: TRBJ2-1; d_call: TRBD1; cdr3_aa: CASSVTFGTGVVNEQFF; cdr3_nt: TGTGCCAGCAGCGTGACTTTCGGGACAGGGGTGGTCAATGAGCAGTTCTTC
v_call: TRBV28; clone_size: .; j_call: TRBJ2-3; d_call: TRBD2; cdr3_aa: CASSLPSGAPLHTQYF; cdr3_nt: TGTGCCAGCAGTTTACCTAGCGGGGCTCCGTTGCATACGCAGTATTTT
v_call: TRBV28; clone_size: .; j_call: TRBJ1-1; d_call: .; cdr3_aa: CASIGGGGTEAFF; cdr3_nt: TGTGCCAGCATCGGAGGGGGGGGGACTGAAGCTTTCTTT
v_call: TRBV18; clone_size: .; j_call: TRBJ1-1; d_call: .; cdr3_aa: CASSQSGARRNTEAFF; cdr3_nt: TGTGCCAGCTCACAATCAGGGGCTAGAAGGAACACTGAAGCTTTCTTT
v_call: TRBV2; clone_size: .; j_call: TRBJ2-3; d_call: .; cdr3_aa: CASRELYAGRDTQYF; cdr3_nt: TGTGCCAGCAGGGAGCTTTACGCGGGTAGAGATACGCAGTATTTT
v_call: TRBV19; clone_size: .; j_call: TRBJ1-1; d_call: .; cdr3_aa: CASSRGVMNTEAFF; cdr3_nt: TGTGCCAGTAGCCGGGGGGTCATGAACACTGAAGCTTTCTTT
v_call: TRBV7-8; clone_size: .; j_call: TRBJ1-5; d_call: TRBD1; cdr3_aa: CASSTRTGGLNSNQPQHF; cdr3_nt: TGTGCCAGCAGCACTCGGACAGGGGGGCTCAATAGCAATCAGCCCCAGCATTTT
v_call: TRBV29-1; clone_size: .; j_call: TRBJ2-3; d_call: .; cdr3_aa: CSARQATDTQYF; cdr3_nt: TGCAGCGCGAGACAGGCCACAGATACGCAGTATTTT
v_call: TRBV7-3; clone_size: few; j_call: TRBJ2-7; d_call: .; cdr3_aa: CASSPGRGNSEQYF; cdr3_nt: TGTGCCAGCAGCCCGGGAAGGGGGAACAGCGAGCAGTACTTC
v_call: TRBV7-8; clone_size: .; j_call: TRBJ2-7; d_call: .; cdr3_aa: CASSLAIPRAYEQYF; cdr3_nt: TGTGCCAGCAGCTTAGCGATCCCGCGAGCCTACGAGCAGTACTTC
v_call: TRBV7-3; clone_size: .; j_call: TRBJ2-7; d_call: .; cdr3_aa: CASSKTSTHEQYF; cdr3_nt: TGTGCCAGCAGCAAGACTAGTACCCACGAGCAGTACTTC
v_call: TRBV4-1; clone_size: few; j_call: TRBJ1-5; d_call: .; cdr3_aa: CASSSEAGSQPQHF; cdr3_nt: TGCGCCAGCAGCTCGGAAGCGGGCAGTCAGCCCCAGCATTTT
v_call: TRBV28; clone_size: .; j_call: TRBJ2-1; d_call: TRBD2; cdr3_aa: CASSLSSGRAGSYNEQFF; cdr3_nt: TGTGCCAGCAGTTTATCTTCCGGGAGGGCCGGGTCCTACAATGAGCAGTTCTTC
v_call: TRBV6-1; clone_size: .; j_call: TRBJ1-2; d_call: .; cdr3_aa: CASRLRDGYTF; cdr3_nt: TGTGCCAGCAGGCTCAGGGATGGCTACACCTTC
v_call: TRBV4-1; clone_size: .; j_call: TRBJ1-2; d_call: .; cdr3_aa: CASSQGPPGNYGYTF; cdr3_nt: TGCGCCAGCAGCCAAGGACCGCCAGGAAACTATGGCTACACCTTC
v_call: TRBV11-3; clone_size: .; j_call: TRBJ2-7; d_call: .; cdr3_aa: CASSFREPYEQYF; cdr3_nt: TGTGCCAGCAGCTTCCGGGAGCCCTACGAGCAGTACTTC
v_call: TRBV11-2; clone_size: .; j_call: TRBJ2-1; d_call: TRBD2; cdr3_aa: CASSLGLGFGEQFF; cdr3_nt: TGTGCCAGCAGCTTGGGACTAGGGTTCGGTGAGCAGTTCTTC
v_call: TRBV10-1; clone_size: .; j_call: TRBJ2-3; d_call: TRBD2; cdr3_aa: CASSHGLAGTSTDTQYF; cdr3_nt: TGCGCCAGCAGTCATGGACTAGCGGGGACTAGCACAGATACGCAGTATTTT
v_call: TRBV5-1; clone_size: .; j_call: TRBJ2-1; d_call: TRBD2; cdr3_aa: CASSLYSSGGAGDEQFF; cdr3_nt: TGCGCCAGCAGCTTATATTCTAGCGGGGGGGCCGGGGATGAGCAGTTCTTC
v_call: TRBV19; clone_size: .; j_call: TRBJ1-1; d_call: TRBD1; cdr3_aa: CASSERRDRGFEAFF; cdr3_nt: TGTGCCAGTAGCGAGAGACGGGACAGGGGTTTTGAAGCTTTCTTT
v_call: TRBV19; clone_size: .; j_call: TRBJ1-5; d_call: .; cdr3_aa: CASTRVGNQPQHF; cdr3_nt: TGTGCCAGTACCCGGGTCGGCAATCAGCCCCAGCATTTT
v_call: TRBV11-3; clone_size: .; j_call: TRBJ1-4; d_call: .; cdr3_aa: CASRKQGDEKLFF; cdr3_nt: TGTGCCAGCAGGAAACAGGGAGATGAAAAACTGTTTTTT
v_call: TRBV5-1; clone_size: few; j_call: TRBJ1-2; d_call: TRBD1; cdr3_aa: CASSFGQANYGYTF; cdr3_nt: TGCGCCAGCAGCTTTGGACAGGCTAACTATGGCTACACCTTC
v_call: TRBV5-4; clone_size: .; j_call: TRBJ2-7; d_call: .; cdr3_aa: CASSLGIDYEQYF; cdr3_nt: TGTGCCAGCAGCCTTGGAATAGACTACGAGCAGTACTTC
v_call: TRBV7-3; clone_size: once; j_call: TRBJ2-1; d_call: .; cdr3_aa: CASSLSGSSSYNEQFF; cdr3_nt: TGTGCCAGCAGCTTATCCGGGTCCAGCTCCTACAATGAGCAGTTCTTC
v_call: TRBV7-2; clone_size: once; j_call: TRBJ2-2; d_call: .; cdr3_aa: CASSSRILNTGELFF; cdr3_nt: TGTGCCAGCAGCTCACGTATTCTAAACACCGGGGAGCTGTTTTTT
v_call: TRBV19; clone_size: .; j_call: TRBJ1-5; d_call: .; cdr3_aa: CASTPIGGWRTSNQPQHF; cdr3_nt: TGTGCCAGTACCCCTATTGGAGGGTGGAGGACGAGCAATCAGCCCCAGCATTTT